This TCR beta chain emerged from a study of T cell responses to AZD1222 COVID-19 vaccine. Findings and caveats of the study: Distributed over spike, vaccine-associated CD4 TCRs predominated at 160-218 and 743-854.

V was pared by 10 bases and J by 6 bases, with 13 bases between. CDR1 is LNHDA, CDR2 SQIVND, per germline (reference sequence). The CDR3 sequence is 12 residues long. Generated by immunoSEQ multiplex PCR, the TCRdb table keeps only in-frame clones and is missing some. The top ten clones hold approximately 1.3% of a sample with 150,000 to 200,000 clones, around 90% of them seen once. On this clone: Its antigen is as yet unknown.

Here the sequenced sample was peripheral blood, taken 28 days after the second AZD1222 dose. The origin of this receptor is an adult who received the AZD1222 COVID-19 vaccine. The chain couples TRBV19 to TRBJ1-5, with D hard to call. The CDR3 bases are TGTGCCACCTCGCAGTTTCCTCAGCCCCAGCATTTT. This gives the protein CATSQFPQPQHF.